This T cell receptor beta chain was sequenced for a study of blood T cell repertoires in COVID-19. On the study more broadly: There were acute and convalescent COVID-19 samples, and they came from the United States, Italy and Spain. Sources were T cells, B-cell-depleted T cells, or PBMCs; the material itself was cDNA or gDNA.

Original processing notes: Cell counts per sample came from amplifying reference gene primers. Measured with immunoSEQ multiplex PCR; TCRdb has only the in-frame clones, and not every one. The V and J calls and clone size were taken over from that table, and D and trimming were inferred from the DNA. The sample holds 90,000 or so clones, 80% to 90% seen once. This clone was counted only a few times. CDR1 and CDR2 from the germline V gene are MDHEN and SYDVKM. The CDR3 spans 13 residues. V lost 5 bases and J lost 4, with 11 bases in between. The sample consisted of peripheral blood. The receptor was derived from a human donor in a cohort sampled during active COVID-19. The chain has TRBV28 and TRBJ1-2; perhaps TRBD1 as D (6 bases). This CDR3 is CASSLQGGYGYTF. The CDR3 DNA follows: TGTGCCAGCAGTCTACAAGGGGGCTATGGCTACACCTTC.